This TCR beta chain came from a study of T cells expressing NK-cell markers. About the research overall: According to the study, TCR beta repertoires originated from sorted CD3+CD56+NKG2C+, CD3+CD56+NKG2C- and CD3+CD56-NKG2C+ T cells. Seven HCMV-seropositive donors and one seronegative donor made up the eight sequenced donors. Study outcomes and limitations: Researchers report these clonotypes also headed the CD3+CD56-NKG2C+ fraction in four donors.

Following a re-call of the 5' RACE reads, TCRdb has one entry per CDR3 protein and lacks DNA. The sample holds roughly 430,000 distinct CDR3 sequences. As to this clonotype: Its antigen is unidentified.

Per the germline V gene, CDR1 is MDHEN and CDR2 is SYDVKM. There are 16 residues in the CDR3. The origin of this receptor is a woman between 18 and 70 years old in good health. The V call is TRBV28, the J call TRBJ2-7; TCRdb's D gene call, TRBD1, goes unchecked for lack of DNA. Sequenced input: blood T cells: a sorted CD56 or NKG2C T cell subset, CD4+ or CD8+ T cells, or bulk PBMC T cells (not recorded which). CDR3 loop: CASSSPDRVGSYEQYF.